A selection of T cell receptor beta chains follows, all from one sample in a study of post-analysis software for immune sequencing data. TCRdb re-called the PCR reads with MiXCR, one entry per CDR3 protein. The table has roughly 800,000 distinct CDR3 sequences, roughly 50% seen once; the top ten hold approximately 4.4%. The sequenced sample was blood. The receptors were gathered from a girl aged 10-17 years with multiple sclerosis. Both conserved end residues are part of each CDR3. D genes are given only for firm matches. Clone size appears in some rows only: once, few, many, or a class for an expanded clone.

j_gene	abundance	d_gene	v_gene	CDR3nt	CDR3aa
TRBJ2-1	few	.	TRBV20-1	TGCAGTGCTGACTGGGGGGGCGGTTACAATGAGCAGTTCTTC	CSADWGGGYNEQFF
TRBJ2-1	.	TRBD1	TRBV7-8	TGTGCCAGCAGCCCACAGCGACAGGGCTCCTACAATGAGCAGTTCTTC	CASSPQRQGSYNEQFF
TRBJ2-5	.	.	TRBV12-5	TGTGCTAGTGGTTTGGTTCCCTCTAGAATCCTCCAAGAGACCCAGTACTTC	CASGLVPSRILQETQYF
TRBJ2-7	few	.	TRBV12-3/TRBV12-4	TGTGCCAGCAGTTTAGATTTCGGGACAAAGGAGGACGAGCAGTACTTC	CASSLDFGTKEDEQYF
TRBJ2-7	.	TRBD1	TRBV20-1	TGCAGTGCTTTTAAAGAGGACAGGGACTACGAGCAGTACTTC	CSAFKEDRDYEQYF
TRBJ2-3	few	TRBD1	TRBV20-1	TGCAGTGCTACGAGGGACAGGGGGTATAGCACAGATACGCAGTATTTT	CSATRDRGYSTDTQYF
TRBJ2-1	few	TRBD2	TRBV29-1	TGCAGCGTTGTAGCGGGCCACTCCTACAATGAGCAGTTCTTC	CSVVAGHSYNEQFF
TRBJ1-2	few	.	TRBV7-9	TGTGCCAGCAGCTTAGCTGGCAAGAATGGTGGCTACACCTTC	CASSLAGKNGGYTF
TRBJ2-1	.	TRBD2	TRBV5-4	TGTGCCAGCAGCTTGGCCGGCGGGGGGAAGGACAATGAGCAGTTCTTC	CASSLAGGGKDNEQFF
TRBJ2-1	few	.	TRBV6-2/TRBV6-3	TGTGCCAGCAGTCAAACGGGTGAGCAGTTCTTC	CASSQTGEQFF
TRBJ2-5	.	.	TRBV11-2	TGTGCCAGCAGCCCCGGGCCAGTGGAGACCCAGTACTTC	CASSPGPVETQYF
TRBJ2-5	.	.	TRBV7-6	TGTGCCAGCAGCTTAGCGGTCGGGACAACAAAAGAGACCCAGTACTTC	CASSLAVGTTKETQYF
TRBJ2-3	.	TRBD2	TRBV6-9	TGTGCCACACCGCTCTCAGACCCGGTCCGGACTAGCGGGAATGAGGGAGATACGCAGTATTTT	CATPLSDPVRTSGNEGDTQYF
TRBJ1-1	.	.	TRBV7-8	TGTGCCAGCAGCTTTGGACTAGCTGGGGGCACTGAAGCTTTCTTT	CASSFGLAGGTEAFF
TRBJ2-1	few	TRBD2	TRBV7-2	TGTGCCAGCAGCCCGAGCGGGGGGCAGAACAATGAGCAGTTCTTC	CASSPSGGQNNEQFF
TRBJ2-6	many	TRBD1	TRBV6-6	TGTGCCAGCTCGCGGGACAGGGGGCCGGGTAGGACCAACGTCCTGACTTTC	CASSRDRGPGRTNVLTF
TRBJ2-3	.	.	TRBV3-1	TGTGCCAGCAGCCACTCTATTAGCACAGATACGCAGTATTTT	CASSHSISTDTQYF
TRBJ1-2	.	.	TRBV18	TGTGCCAGCTCACCACAGGCCGGAGCTAGGGGCTACACCTTC	CASSPQAGARGYTF
TRBJ2-2	.	.	TRBV7-8	TGTGCCAGCAGCTTAGCGCCGATAGGTCGGGGGCGGAACACCGGGGAGCTGTTTTTT	CASSLAPIGRGRNTGELFF
TRBJ2-7	.	TRBD1	TRBV6-5	TGTGCCAGCACAAACGCTGGACAGGACGAGCAGTACTTC	CASTNAGQDEQYF
TRBJ1-1	.	.	TRBV29-1	TGCAGCGCCCAGTGGTTTAATGTTGTCGCTGAAGCTTTCTTT	CSAQWFNVVAEAFF
TRBJ2-4	few	.	TRBV20-1	TGCAGTGCCACCCAGCTCGCGGGGGCTTCGAGGGAGCAGTACTTC	CSATQLAGASREQYF